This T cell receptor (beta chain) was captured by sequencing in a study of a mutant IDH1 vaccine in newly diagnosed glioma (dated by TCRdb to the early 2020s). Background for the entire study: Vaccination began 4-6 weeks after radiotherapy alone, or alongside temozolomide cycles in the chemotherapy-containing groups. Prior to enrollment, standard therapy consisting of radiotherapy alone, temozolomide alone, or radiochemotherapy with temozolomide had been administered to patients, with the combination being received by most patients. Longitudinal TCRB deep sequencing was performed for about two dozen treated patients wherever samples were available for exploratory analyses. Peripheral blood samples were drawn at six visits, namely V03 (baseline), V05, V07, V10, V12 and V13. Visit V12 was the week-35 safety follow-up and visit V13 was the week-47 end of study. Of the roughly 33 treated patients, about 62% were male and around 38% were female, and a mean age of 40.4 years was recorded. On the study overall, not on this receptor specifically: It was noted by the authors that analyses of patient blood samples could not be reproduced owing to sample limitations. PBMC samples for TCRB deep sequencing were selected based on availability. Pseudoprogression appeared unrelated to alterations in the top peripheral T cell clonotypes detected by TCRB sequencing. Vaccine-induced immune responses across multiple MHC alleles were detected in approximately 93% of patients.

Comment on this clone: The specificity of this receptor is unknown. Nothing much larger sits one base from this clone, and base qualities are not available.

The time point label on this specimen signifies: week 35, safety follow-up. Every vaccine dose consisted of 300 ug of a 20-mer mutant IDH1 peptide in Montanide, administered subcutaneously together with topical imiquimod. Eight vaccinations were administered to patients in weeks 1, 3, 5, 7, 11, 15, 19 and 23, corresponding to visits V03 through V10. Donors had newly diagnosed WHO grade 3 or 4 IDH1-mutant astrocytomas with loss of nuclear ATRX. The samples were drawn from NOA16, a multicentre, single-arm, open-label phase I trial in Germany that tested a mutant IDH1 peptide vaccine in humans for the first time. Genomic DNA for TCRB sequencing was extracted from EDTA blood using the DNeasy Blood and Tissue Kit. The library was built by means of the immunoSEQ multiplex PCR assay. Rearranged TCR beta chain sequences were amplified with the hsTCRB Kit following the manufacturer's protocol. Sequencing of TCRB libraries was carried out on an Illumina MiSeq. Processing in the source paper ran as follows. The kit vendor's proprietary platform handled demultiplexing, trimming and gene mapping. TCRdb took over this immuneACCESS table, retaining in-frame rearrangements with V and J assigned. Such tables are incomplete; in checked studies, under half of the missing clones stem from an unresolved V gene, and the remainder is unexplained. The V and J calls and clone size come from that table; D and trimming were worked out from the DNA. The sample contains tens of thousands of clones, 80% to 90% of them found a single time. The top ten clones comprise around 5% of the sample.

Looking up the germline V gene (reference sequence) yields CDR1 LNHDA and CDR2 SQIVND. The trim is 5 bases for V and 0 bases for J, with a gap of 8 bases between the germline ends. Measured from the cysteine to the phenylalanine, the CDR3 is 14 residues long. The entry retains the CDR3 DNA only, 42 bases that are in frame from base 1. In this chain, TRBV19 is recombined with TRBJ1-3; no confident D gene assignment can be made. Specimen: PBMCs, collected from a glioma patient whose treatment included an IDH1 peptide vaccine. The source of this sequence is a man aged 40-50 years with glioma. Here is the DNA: TGTGCCAGTAGTCAATATGGCTCTGGAAACACCATATATTTT. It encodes CASSQYGSGNTIYF.